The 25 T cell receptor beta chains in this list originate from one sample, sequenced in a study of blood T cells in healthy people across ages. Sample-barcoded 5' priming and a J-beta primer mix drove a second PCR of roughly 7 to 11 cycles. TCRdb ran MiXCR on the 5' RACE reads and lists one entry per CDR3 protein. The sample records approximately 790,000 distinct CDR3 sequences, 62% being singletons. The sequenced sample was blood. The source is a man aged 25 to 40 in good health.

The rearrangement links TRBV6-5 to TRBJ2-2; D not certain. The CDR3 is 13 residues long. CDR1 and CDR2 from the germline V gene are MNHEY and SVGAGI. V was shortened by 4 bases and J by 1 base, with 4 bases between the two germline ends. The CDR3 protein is CASSSKNTGELFF. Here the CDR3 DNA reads TGTGCCAGCAGTTCAAAGAACACCGGGGAGCTGTTTTTT.

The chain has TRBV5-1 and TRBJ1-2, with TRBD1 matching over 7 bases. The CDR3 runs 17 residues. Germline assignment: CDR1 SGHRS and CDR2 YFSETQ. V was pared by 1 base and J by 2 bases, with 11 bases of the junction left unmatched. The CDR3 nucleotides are TGCGCCAGCAGCTTGAACCTACCACAGGGGCGGAACTATGGCTACACCTTC. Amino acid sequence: CASSLNLPQGRNYGYTF.

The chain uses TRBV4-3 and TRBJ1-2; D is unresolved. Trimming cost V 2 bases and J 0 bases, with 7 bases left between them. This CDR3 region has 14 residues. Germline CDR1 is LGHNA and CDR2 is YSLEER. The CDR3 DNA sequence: TGCGCCAGCAGCCAAAGTCCAGCTAACTATGGCTACACCTTC. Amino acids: CASSQSPANYGYTF.

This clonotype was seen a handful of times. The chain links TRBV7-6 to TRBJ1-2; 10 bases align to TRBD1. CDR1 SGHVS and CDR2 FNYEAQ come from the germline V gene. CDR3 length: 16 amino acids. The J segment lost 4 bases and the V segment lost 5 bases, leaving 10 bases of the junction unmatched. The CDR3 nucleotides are TGTGCCAGCAGCCCCGACCGGGACAGGGGAGCCTATGGCTACACCTTC. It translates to CASSPDRDRGAYGYTF.

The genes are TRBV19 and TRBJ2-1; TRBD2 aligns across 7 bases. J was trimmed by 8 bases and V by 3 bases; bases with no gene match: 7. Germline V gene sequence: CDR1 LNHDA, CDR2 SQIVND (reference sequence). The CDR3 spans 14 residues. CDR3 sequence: CASSIKLANHEQFF. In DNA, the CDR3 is TGTGCCAGTAGTATCAAACTAGCGAATCATGAGCAGTTCTTC. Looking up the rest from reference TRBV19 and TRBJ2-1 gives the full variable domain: DGGITQSPKYLFRKEGQNVTLSCEQNLNHDAMYWYRQDPGQGLRLIYYSQIVNDFQKGDIAEGYSVSREKKESFPLTVTSAQKNPTAFYLCASSIKLANHEQFFGPGTRLTVL.

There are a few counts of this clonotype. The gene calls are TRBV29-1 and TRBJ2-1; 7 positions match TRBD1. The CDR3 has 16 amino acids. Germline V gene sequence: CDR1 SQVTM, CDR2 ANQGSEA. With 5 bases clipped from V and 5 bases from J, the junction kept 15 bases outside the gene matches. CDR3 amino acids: CSVSKTGQNFNNEQFF. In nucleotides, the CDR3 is TGCAGCGTTTCGAAGACAGGGCAAAACTTCAACAATGAGCAGTTCTTC.

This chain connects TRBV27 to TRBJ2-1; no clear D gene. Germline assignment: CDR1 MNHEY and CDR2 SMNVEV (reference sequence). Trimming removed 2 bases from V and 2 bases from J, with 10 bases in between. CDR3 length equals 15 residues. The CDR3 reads CASSLSTVTYNEQFF. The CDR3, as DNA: TGTGCCAGCAGTTTAAGCACAGTTACCTACAATGAGCAGTTCTTC.

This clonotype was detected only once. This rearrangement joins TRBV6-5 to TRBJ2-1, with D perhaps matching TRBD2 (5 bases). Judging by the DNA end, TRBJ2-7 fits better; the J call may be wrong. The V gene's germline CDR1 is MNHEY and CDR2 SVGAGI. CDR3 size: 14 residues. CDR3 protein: CASTSRAFINEQYF. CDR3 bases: TGTGCCAGCACGTCGAGGGCCTTTATCAATGAGCAGTACTTC.

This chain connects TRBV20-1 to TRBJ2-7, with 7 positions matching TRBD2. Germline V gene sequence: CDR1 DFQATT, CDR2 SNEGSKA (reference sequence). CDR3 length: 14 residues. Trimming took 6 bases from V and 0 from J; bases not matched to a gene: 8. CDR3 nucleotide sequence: TGCAGTGCGAAGGGGCTAGCGGTCTCCTACGAGCAGTACTTC. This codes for CSAKGLAVSYEQYF.

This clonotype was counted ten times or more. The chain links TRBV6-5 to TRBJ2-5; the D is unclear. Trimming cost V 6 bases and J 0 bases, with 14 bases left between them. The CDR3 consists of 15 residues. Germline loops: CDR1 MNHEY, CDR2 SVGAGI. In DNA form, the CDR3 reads TGTGCCAGCAGACGGGCCCGATCGTACCAAGAGACCCAGTACTTC. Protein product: CASRRARSYQETQYF.

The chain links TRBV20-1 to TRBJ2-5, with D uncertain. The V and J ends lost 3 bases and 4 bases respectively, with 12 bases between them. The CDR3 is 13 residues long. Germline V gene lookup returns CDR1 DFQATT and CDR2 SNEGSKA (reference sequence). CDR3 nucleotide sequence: TGCAGTGCTAGCCAACGGGTCCGAGAGACCCAGTACTTC. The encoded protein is CSASQRVRETQYF.

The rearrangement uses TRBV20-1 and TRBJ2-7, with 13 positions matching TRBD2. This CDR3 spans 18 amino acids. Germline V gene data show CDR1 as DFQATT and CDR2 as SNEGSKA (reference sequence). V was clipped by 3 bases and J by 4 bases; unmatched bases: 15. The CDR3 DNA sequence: TGCAGTGCTAGTGGTCGGACCCTAGGGACTAGCGGGGATTACGAGCAGTACTTC. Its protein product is CSASGRTLGTSGDYEQYF.

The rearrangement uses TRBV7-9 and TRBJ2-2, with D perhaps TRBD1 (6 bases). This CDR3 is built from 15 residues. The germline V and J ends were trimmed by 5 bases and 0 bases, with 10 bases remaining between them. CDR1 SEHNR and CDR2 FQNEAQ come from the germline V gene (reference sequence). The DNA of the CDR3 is TGTGCCAGCAGCCGGGACACCTCGAACACCGGGGAGCTGTTTTTT. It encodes CASSRDTSNTGELFF.

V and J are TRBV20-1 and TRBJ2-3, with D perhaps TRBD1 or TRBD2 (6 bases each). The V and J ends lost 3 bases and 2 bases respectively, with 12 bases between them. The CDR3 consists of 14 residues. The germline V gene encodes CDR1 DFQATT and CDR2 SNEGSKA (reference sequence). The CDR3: CSASGGGTTDTQYF. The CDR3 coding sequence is TGCAGTGCTAGCGGGGGCGGCACCACAGATACGCAGTATTTT.

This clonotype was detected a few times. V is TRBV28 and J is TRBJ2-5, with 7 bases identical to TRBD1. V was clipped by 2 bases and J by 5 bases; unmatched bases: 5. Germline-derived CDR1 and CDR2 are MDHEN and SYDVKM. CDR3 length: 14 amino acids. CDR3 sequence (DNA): TGTGCCAGCAGTTTAGACAGGGTGCAGGAGACCCAGTACTTC. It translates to CASSLDRVQETQYF.

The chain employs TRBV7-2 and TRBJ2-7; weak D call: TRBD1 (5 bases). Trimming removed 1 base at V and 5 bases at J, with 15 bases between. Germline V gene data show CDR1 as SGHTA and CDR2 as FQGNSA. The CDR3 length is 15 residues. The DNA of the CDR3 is TGTGCCAGCAGCTTAGTTCCGGGCAGGGCCCACGAGCAGTACTTC. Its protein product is CASSLVPGRAHEQYF. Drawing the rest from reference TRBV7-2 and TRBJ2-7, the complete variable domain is GAGVSQSPSNKVTEKGKDVELRCDPISGHTALYWYRQSLGQGLEFLIYFQGNSAPDKSGLPSDRFSAERTGGSVSTLTIQRTQQEDSAVYLCASSLVPGRAHEQYFGPGTRLTVT.

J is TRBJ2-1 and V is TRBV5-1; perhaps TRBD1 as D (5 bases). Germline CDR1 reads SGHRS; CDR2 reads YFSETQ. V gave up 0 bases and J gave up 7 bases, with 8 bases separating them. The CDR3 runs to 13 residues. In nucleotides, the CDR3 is TGCGCCAGCAGCTTGGAGGGGTGGAATGAGCAGTTCTTC. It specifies CASSLEGWNEQFF.

CDR3 bases: TGTGCCAGCAGTCGGACAGGGGATTCCACTGAAGCTTTCTTT. This gives the protein CASSRTGDSTEAFF. V gene TRBV3-1 combines with J gene TRBJ1-1; 9 bases align to TRBD1. V gave up 6 bases and J gave up 4 bases; unmatched junction bases: 6. The CDR3 sequence is 14 residues long. The germline V gene has CDR1 LGHDT and CDR2 YNNKEL (reference sequence).

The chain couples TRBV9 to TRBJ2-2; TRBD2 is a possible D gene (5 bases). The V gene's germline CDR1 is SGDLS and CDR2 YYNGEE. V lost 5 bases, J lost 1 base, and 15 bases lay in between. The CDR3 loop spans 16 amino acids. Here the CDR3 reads CASSVSLRVNTGELFF. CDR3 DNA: TGTGCCAGCAGTGTAAGCTTGCGGGTGAACACCGGGGAGCTGTTTTTT.

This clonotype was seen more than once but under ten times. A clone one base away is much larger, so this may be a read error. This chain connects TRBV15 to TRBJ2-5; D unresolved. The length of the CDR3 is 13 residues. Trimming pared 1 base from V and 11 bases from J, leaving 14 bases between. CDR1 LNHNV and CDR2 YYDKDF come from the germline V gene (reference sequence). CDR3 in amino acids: CATSRVSRNEQYF. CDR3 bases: TGTGCCACCAGCAGAGTCTCCCGAAATGAGCAGTACTTC. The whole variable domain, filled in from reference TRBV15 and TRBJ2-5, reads DAMVIQNPRYQVTQFGKPVTLSCSQTLNHNVMYWYQQKSSQAPKLLFHYYDKDFNNEADTPDNFQSRRPNTSFCFLDIRSPGLGDTAMYLCATSRVSRNEQYFGPGTRLLVL.

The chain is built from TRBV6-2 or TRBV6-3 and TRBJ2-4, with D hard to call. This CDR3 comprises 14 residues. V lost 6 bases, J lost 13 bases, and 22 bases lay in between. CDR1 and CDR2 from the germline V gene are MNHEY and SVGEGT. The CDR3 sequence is CASRPRDIPGEQYF. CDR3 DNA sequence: TGTGCCAGCAGGCCTAGGGATATTCCTGGTGAGCAGTACTTC.

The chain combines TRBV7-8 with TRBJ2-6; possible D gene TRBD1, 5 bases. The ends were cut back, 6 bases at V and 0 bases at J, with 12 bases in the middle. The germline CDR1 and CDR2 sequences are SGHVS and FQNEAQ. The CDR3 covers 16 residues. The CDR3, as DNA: TGTGCCAGCAGTTCAGGGTGGACCTCTGGGGCCAACGTCCTGACTTTC. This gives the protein CASSSGWTSGANVLTF.

The CDR3 coding sequence is TGCGCCAGCAGCCCTGGACTAGCGGCAGAGACCCAGTACTTC. Its protein is CASSPGLAAETQYF. The chain recombines TRBV5-1 with TRBJ2-5, with 10 bases matching TRBD2. Germline assignment: CDR1 SGHRS and CDR2 YFSETQ. This CDR3 comprises 14 residues. The V segment lost 4 bases and the J segment 4 bases; nucleotides outside the gene matches: 4.

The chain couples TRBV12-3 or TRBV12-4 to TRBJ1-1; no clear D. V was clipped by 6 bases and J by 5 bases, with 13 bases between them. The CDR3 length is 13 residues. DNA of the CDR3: TGTGCCAGCAGCACCACAGACTGGACTGAAGCTTTCTTT. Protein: CASSTTDWTEAFF.

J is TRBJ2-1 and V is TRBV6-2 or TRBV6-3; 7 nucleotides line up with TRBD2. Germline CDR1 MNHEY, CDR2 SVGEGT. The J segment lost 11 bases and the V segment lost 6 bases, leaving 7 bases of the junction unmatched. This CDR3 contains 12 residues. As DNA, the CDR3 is TGTGCCAGCAGCCCACCGGGACTACAGCAGTTCTTC. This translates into CASSPPGLQQFF.